The 9 T cell receptor beta chains reported below all come from one sample, sequenced in a study of glioma-infiltrating T cells. TCR alpha and beta CDR3 regions were amplified from RNA using iRepertoire nested multiplex PCR. MiXCR, run by TCRdb on the multiplex PCR reads, gives a single entry per CDR3 protein. The sample holds 90,000 or so distinct CDR3 sequences, approximately 40% seen once. The sequenced sample was glioma tissue, nonneoplastic brain tissue, or PBMCs (not recorded which). The receptor set was obtained from a human donor with low-grade glioma or glioblastoma, undergoing nonglioma brain surgery, or in good health (not recorded which).

This clonotype appeared many times. The chain combines TRBV7-9 with TRBJ2-5; TRBD2 might be the D (6 bases). Trimming pared 7 bases from V and 3 bases from J, leaving 21 bases between. The CDR3 totals 16 residues. From germline, CDR1 is SEHNR and CDR2 FQNEAQ (reference sequence). The CDR3 spells CASTYYGGSAEETQYF. CDR3 in DNA: TGTGCCAGCACATATTACGGGGGTAGCGCCGAAGAGACCCAGTACTTC.

This clonotype has only a few counts. The gene calls are TRBV5-1 and TRBJ2-3, with 7 bases fitting TRBD2. CDR1 SGHRS and CDR2 YFSETQ come from the germline V gene. CDR3 length: 14 residues. The junction had 11 bases not matched to a gene; V was cut back by 9 bases and J by 4 bases. The CDR3 nucleotides read TGCGCCACCAGAACCGAGCGGGAAGCAGATACGCAGTATTTT. It encodes CATRTEREADTQYF.

The genes are TRBV7-6 and TRBJ2-1; no clear D gene. Per germline, CDR1 SGHVS and CDR2 FNYEAQ. This CDR3 comprises 15 residues. V lost 2 bases and J lost 2, with 10 bases in between. CDR3 sequence reads: CASSLLVGAYNEQFF. The CDR3 DNA is TGTGCCAGCAGCTTATTAGTTGGGGCCTACAATGAGCAGTTCTTC.

The rearrangement links TRBV5-8 to TRBJ2-7; 9 bases agree with TRBD2. Trimming took 1 base from V and 6 from J; bases not matched to a gene: 11. Germline CDR1 is SGHTS and CDR2 is YDEGEE. There are 16 residues in the CDR3. The CDR3 DNA reads TGTGCCAGCAGCTTGTTACTAGCGGGCGGGAGGGTCGAGCAGTACTTC. Its translation: CASSLLLAGGRVEQYF.

This clonotype was found many times. The chain is built from TRBV30 and TRBJ2-7; a weak D match, TRBD2 (6 bases). Germline V CDR1 and CDR2: GTSNPN, SVGIG (reference sequence). Trimming took 4 bases from V and 4 from J, leaving 17 bases between them. The CDR3 runs to 14 residues. The CDR3 nucleotides read TGTGCCTGGACCCTAGACGTCGGGACTTACGAGCAGTACTTC. Its protein product is CAWTLDVGTYEQYF.

With regard to this clonotype: A read error may explain this, as a much larger clone is one base away. It is likely a read error, because the conserved phenylalanine at the end of the CDR3 is missing. The chain couples TRBV9 to TRBJ2-1, with TRBD2 matching 11 bases. CDR1 and CDR2 (germline): SGDLS, YYNGEE. The CDR3 runs to 15 residues. Trimming cost V 4 bases and J 2 bases; bases outside gene matches: 2. CDR3: CASSILAGAYNEQFS. The CDR3 DNA follows: TGTGCCAGCAGCATACTAGCGGGAGCCTACAATGAGCAGTTCTCC.

Worth noting for this clonotype: Because it lacks the conserved phenylalanine or tryptophan at the end, this CDR3 is likely a read error. No DNA is shown, since the ends of the CDR3 on it are uncertain; the CDR3 is the one TCRdb lists. The CDR3 is CATSRDYAAWSEKLFL. The rearrangement joins TRBV15 to TRBJ1-4. The CDR3 is 16 amino acids in total, end residues counted. Germline values: CDR1 LNHNV, CDR2 YYDKDF (reference sequence).

This clonotype was seen many times. The chain combines TRBV19 with TRBJ2-1; D gene uncertain. Germline CDR1 reads LNHDA; CDR2 reads SQIVND (reference sequence). The CDR3 sequence is 11 residues long. V was cut by 7 bases and J by 8 bases, with 9 bases left in between. CDR3 region: CASKGWDEQFF. Here the CDR3 DNA reads TGTGCCAGTAAAGGGTGGGATGAGCAGTTCTTC.

This clonotype was observed many times. The chain is built from TRBV5-1 and TRBJ1-1, with a tentative D call TRBD1 (5 bases). With 0 bases removed from V and 0 bases from J, the gap between germline ends came to 9 bases. From germline, CDR1 is SGHRS and CDR2 YFSETQ. This CDR3 comprises 15 residues. CDR3 region: CASSLGQIMNTEAFF. CDR3 nucleotides: TGCGCCAGCAGCTTGGGACAGATCATGAACACTGAAGCTTTCTTT.